The 20 T cell receptor beta chains below all came from one sample that was sequenced in a study of T-cell reconstitution after alpha-beta-depleted transplantation in children. Unique molecular identifiers were incorporated when the TCRbeta library was constructed. One entry per CDR3 protein, called by TCRdb with MiXCR from the PCR reads. This sample has about 980,000 distinct CDR3 sequences; under 30% occur once, and the top ten carry roughly 27%. Sequenced material: PBMCs, mostly from graft donor cells, taken 360 days after TCRalphabeta/CD19-depleted stem cell transplant. These receptors were taken from a boy in the first two years of life who had a stem cell transplant for SCID, so the T cells may come from the graft donor.

The table lists this clonotype with a count of one. The chain joins TRBV4-3 to TRBJ2-1, with TRBD1 as a possible D gene (6 bases). Trimming pared 3 bases from V and 10 bases from J, leaving 19 bases between. This CDR3 region has 15 residues. Per the germline V gene, CDR1 is LGHNA and CDR2 is YSLEER. This CDR3 reads CASSQLSPQGREQFF. The CDR3 coding sequence is TGCGCCAGCAGCCAGCTAAGCCCCCAGGGGCGAGAGCAGTTCTTC.

V is TRBV10-3 and J is TRBJ2-3; 9 bases align to TRBD1. The CDR3 length is 15 residues. V shed 4 bases and J 1 base; nucleotides not matched to a gene: 3. CDR1 is ENHRY and CDR2 is SYGVKD in the germline V gene. The CDR3 region has the DNA TGTGCCATCAGTGGGGGGGACAGGGGCACAGATACGCAGTATTTT. Amino acids: CAISGGDRGTDTQYF.

This chain joins TRBV7-9 and TRBJ1-1; D is perhaps TRBD1 (5 bases). Deletions cut 0 bases from V and 0 bases from J, with 11 bases between. The CDR3 length is 16 residues. The germline V gene has CDR1 SEHNR and CDR2 FQNEAQ (reference sequence). CDR3 residues: CASSLAGGDMNTEAFF. In DNA, the CDR3 is TGTGCCAGCAGCTTAGCTGGGGGAGACATGAACACTGAAGCTTTCTTT.

The gene calls are TRBV20-1 and TRBJ1-4, with 9 bases that match TRBD1. V lost 0 bases and J lost 8; bases outside the gene matches: 4. The V gene's germline CDR1 is DFQATT and CDR2 SNEGSKA (reference sequence). CDR3 length: 14 amino acids. In DNA form, the CDR3 reads TGCAGTGCTAGAGAGGGACAGGGATGGGAAAAACTGTTTTTT. Its protein product is CSAREGQGWEKLFF.

This clonotype came up a few times. J is TRBJ2-7 and V is TRBV6-2 or TRBV6-3; a weak D match, TRBD1 (5 bases). Germline lookup yields CDR1 MNHEY and CDR2 SVGEGT. V was shortened by 6 bases and J by 2 bases, with 32 bases between the two germline ends. This CDR3 is 20 amino acids long. Here the CDR3 reads CASSHASAIRGPAGAYEQYF. The CDR3 nucleotides are TGTGCCAGCAGCCACGCGTCCGCGATAAGGGGCCCAGCCGGAGCCTACGAGCAGTACTTC.

This sequence joins TRBV25-1 and TRBJ2-1, with 8 bases lining up with TRBD2. The length of the CDR3 is 15 residues. Per the germline V gene, CDR1 is MGHDK and CDR2 is SYGVNS. Germline trimming cut 2 bases from V and 6 bases from J; bases unmatched to any gene: 6. The CDR3 reads CASSEISGGVNEQFF. The CDR3 DNA follows: TGTGCCAGCAGTGAAATAAGCGGGGGAGTCAATGAGCAGTTCTTC.

The chain carries TRBV2 and TRBJ1-5; 8 bases are shared with TRBD1. The junction had 6 bases not matched to a gene; V was cut back by 7 bases and J by 1 base. CDR3 length equals 15 residues. Germline V CDR1 and CDR2: SNHLY, FYNNEI. The chain's CDR3 is CASTRTGMSNQPQHF. The CDR3 DNA reads TGTGCCAGCACGCGGACAGGGATGAGCAATCAGCCCCAGCATTTT.

This clonotype has more than one count but fewer than ten. The V call is TRBV5-1, the J call TRBJ2-1; D gene ambiguous. Trimming shortened V by 1 base and J by 6 bases, and 8 bases separated the two germline ends. Germline V CDR1 and CDR2: SGHRS, YFSETQ. This CDR3 is 13 amino acids long. For the CDR3, the DNA is TGCGCCAGCAGCTTGTTAATAGGCAATGAGCAGTTCTTC. This gives the protein CASSLLIGNEQFF.

The table lists this clonotype with a few counts. V gene TRBV5-1 combines with J gene TRBJ2-3; possibly TRBD1 for D (8 bases). The V gene lost 3 bases and the J gene lost 0 bases, with 14 bases spanning the gap. Germline CDR1 reads SGHRS; CDR2 reads YFSETQ. The CDR3 has 16 amino acids. The CDR3 loop is CASSWGGTGSTDTQYF. The CDR3 DNA follows: TGCGCCAGCAGCTGGGGAGGGACAGGAAGCACAGATACGCAGTATTTT.

This clonotype was observed at least ten times. The chain recombines TRBV4-2 with TRBJ2-7; 7 bases line up with TRBD2. The CDR3 has 13 residues. The V segment lost 5 bases and the J segment 5 bases; nucleotides outside the gene matches: 6. CDR1 and CDR2 (germline): LGHNA, YNFKEQ. The CDR3 DNA sequence: TGTGCCAGCAGCACCCGGGGAGGGGACGAGCAGTACTTC. Translation: CASSTRGGDEQYF.

V usage is TRBV20-1 and J usage is TRBJ1-5; 10 bases map to TRBD1. CDR3 length equals 15 residues. Looked up from germline, CDR1 is DFQATT and CDR2 is SNEGSKA (reference sequence). With 5 bases clipped from V and 1 base from J, the junction kept 5 bases outside the gene matches. The CDR3 bases are TGCAGTGCTGCCCCGGGACAGGGGAGCAATCAGCCCCAGCATTTT. This sequence encodes CSAAPGQGSNQPQHF.

This clonotype was picked up a small number of times. The CDR3 sequence: CASSHPTGGTTEAFF. In DNA, the CDR3 is TGTGCCAGCAGCCATCCGACAGGGGGGACGACTGAAGCTTTCTTT. The rearrangement joins TRBV3-1 to TRBJ1-1, with 9 nucleotides matching TRBD1. The CDR3 runs to 15 residues. Germline V gene data show CDR1 as LGHDT and CDR2 as YNNKEL (reference sequence). V was clipped by 3 bases and J by 5 bases; unmatched bases: 7.

This chain uses TRBV5-4 with TRBJ2-7; 10 bases align to TRBD2. Germline values: CDR1 SGHNT, CDR2 YYREEE (reference sequence). With 2 bases clipped from V and 2 bases from J, the junction kept 4 bases outside the gene matches. This CDR3 spans 15 amino acids. CDR3 in amino acids: CASSFGTSATYEQYF. CDR3 sequence (DNA): TGTGCCAGCAGCTTTGGGACTAGCGCGACCTACGAGCAGTACTTC.

This clonotype has only a few counts. J is TRBJ1-3 and V is TRBV2; D is undetermined. Germline CDR1 SNHLY, CDR2 FYNNEI. The CDR3 is made up of 15 amino acids. V was clipped by 2 bases and J by 3 bases, with 11 bases between them. In nucleotides, the CDR3 is TGTGCCAGCAGTGAATATCCCGGGGTTGGAAACACCATATATTTT. Amino acid sequence: CASSEYPGVGNTIYF.

The rearrangement uses TRBV6-5 and TRBJ2-3, with D possibly TRBD1 on 5 matching bases. CDR1 is MNHEY, CDR2 SVGAGI, per germline. V lost 3 bases and J lost 7, with 14 bases in between. This CDR3 has 14 amino acids. The CDR3 is CASSYLGQGNTQYF. The CDR3 DNA reads as TGTGCCAGCAGTTATTTGGGGCAGGGTAATACGCAGTATTTT.

This clonotype was counted a few times. This chain joins TRBV5-1 and TRBJ2-5, with 12 bases fitting TRBD2. The J segment lost 2 bases and the V segment lost 5 bases, leaving 4 bases of the junction unmatched. CDR3 length: 15 amino acids. Germline V gene lookup returns CDR1 SGHRS and CDR2 YFSETQ. As DNA, the CDR3 is TGCGCCAGCAGTAAGACTAGCGGGGGACAAGAGACCCAGTACTTC. Translating it yields CASSKTSGGQETQYF. Looking up the rest from reference TRBV5-1 and TRBJ2-5 gives the full variable domain: KAGVTQTPRYLIKTRGQQVTLSCSPISGHRSVSWYQQTPGQGLQFLFEYFSETQRNKGNFPGRFSGRQFSNSRSEMNVSTLELGDSALYLCASSKTSGGQETQYFGPGTRLLVL.

A few counts support this clonotype. The DNA for the CDR3 is TGTGCCAGCAGCAACAGGGTAACCTACGAGCAGTACTTC. Amino acids: CASSNRVTYEQYF. The J gene is TRBJ2-7, the V gene TRBV6-6; possibly TRBD1 for D (6 bases). Germline values: CDR1 MNHNY, CDR2 SVGAGI (reference sequence). Trimming removed 6 bases at V and 2 bases at J, with 11 bases between. The CDR3 totals 13 residues.

This clonotype was seen only a few times. The chain employs TRBV29-1 and TRBJ2-7; D ambiguous. CDR1 and CDR2 from the germline V gene are SQVTM and ANQGSEA. This CDR3 contains 14 residues. V dropped 6 bases and J dropped 3 bases, with 18 bases sitting between them. The CDR3, as DNA: TGCAGCGTCGCCAAGCAAGAGGTCAGCTACGAGCAGTACTTC. Translation gives CSVAKQEVSYEQYF.

The table lists this clonotype with a few counts. The genes are TRBV5-1 and TRBJ1-3; D not certain. V shed 0 bases and J shed 4 bases, with 14 bases lying between them. There are 16 residues in the CDR3. Germline CDR1 and CDR2: SGHRS and YFSETQ. CDR3 coding DNA: TGCGCCAGCAGCTTGGTAGGGTCCGCGCACGGAAACACCATATATTTT. Translation gives CASSLVGSAHGNTIYF.

The chain is built from TRBV7-2 and TRBJ2-4; 8 bases line up with TRBD1. Germline CDR1 SGHTA, CDR2 FQGNSA. This CDR3 has 17 amino acids. V gave up 4 bases and J gave up 2 bases; unmatched junction bases: 10. The chain's CDR3 is CASSSGRTGLTKNIQYF. Written as DNA, the CDR3 is TGTGCCAGCAGCTCGGGCCGGACAGGGCTTACCAAAAACATTCAGTACTTC. The whole variable domain, remainder taken from reference TRBV7-2 and TRBJ2-4, is GAGVSQSPSNKVTEKGKDVELRCDPISGHTALYWYRQSLGQGLEFLIYFQGNSAPDKSGLPSDRFSAERTGGSVSTLTIQRTQQEDSAVYLCASSSGRTGLTKNIQYFGAGTRLSVL.